Sequencing of this T cell receptor (beta chain) was carried out in a study of T cell responses to AZD1222 COVID-19 vaccine. Study observations and caveats: Clonal diversity was possibly underestimated; the donors were predominantly white British and more often female. Mapped onto spike, vaccine-associated CD4 TCRs spanned it and were dominant at 160-218 and 743-854. The study identified only five to seven AZD1222 recipients as seropositive at baseline.

This table comes from immunoSEQ multiplex PCR, and its TCRdb copy is limited to in-frame clones, with some not included. The sample yields approximately 110,000 clones, 88% seen once. This CDR3 contains 13 residues. Looked up from germline, CDR1 is LNHDA and CDR2 is SQIVND (reference sequence). Trimming left V 4 bases short and J 2 bases short, with 8 bases between. As regards this clone: What it binds is not known.

The V and J genes are TRBV19 and TRBJ1-1; the D is unclear. The input for sequencing was peripheral blood, taken on day 0 of MenACWY control vaccination. The TCR was taken from an adult in good health. CDR3 nucleotides: TGTGCCAGTAGTAACCAGTACAACACTGAAGCTTTCTTT. This gives the protein CASSNQYNTEAFF.